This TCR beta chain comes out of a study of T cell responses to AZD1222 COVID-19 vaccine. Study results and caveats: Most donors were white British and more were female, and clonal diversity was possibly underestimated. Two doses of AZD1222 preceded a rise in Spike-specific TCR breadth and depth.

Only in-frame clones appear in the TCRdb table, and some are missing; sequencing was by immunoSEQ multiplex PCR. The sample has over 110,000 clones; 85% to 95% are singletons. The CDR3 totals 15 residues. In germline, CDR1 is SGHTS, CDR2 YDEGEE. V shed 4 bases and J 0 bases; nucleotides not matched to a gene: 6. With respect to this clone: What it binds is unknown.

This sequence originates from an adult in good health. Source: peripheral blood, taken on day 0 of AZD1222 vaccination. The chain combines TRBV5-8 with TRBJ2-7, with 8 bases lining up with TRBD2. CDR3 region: CASSRLAGRSYEQYF. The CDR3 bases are TGTGCCAGCAGCCGTTTAGCGGGACGCTCCTACGAGCAGTACTTC. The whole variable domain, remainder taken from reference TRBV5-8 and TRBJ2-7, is EAGVTQSPTHLIKTRGQQATLRCSPISGHTSVYWYQQALGLGLQFLLWYDEGEERNRGNFPPRFSGRQFPNYSSELNVNALELEDSALYLCASSRLAGRSYEQYFGPGTRLTVT.